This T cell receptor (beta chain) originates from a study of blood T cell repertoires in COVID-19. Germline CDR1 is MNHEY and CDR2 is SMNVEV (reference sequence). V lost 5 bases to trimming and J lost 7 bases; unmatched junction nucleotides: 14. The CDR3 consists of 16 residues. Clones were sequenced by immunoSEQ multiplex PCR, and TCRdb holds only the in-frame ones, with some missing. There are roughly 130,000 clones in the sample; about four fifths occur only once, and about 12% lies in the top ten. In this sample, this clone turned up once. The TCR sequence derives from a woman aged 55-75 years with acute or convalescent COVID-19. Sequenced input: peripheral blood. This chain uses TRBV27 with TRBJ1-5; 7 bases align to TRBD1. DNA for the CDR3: TGTGCCAGCAGTCCCCAAACTACAGGGGCGGGACAGCCCCAGCATTTT. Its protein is CASSPQTTGAGQPQHF.